Reported below is one TCR beta chain. Its antigen is unidentified. Specified treatment: roughly 10-day PBMC culture with coronavirus spike peptide pools or control peptides (ViraFEST assay). Per germline, CDR1 SGHTA and CDR2 FQGNSA. V was cut by 0 bases and J by 0 bases, with 0 bases left in between. The length of the CDR3 is 13 residues. These data belong to a study of vaccination and CD4 T cells after COVID-19. Sequencing of DNA taken from cultured CD4+ T cells relied on the Oncomine TCR Beta short-read assay. TCRdb reprocessed the PCR reads via MiXCR and lists one record per CDR3 protein. Seen here are over 10,000 distinct CDR3 sequences, just over 60% observed once, and the top ten hold about 10%.

This sequence was found in a human donor who had recovered from COVID-19. The genes are TRBV7-2 and TRBJ1-5; D is unclear. The sequencing sample was made of CD4+ T cells from blood, cultured in vitro. The CDR3 sequence is CASSLASNQPQHF. The CDR3 DNA sequence: TGTGCCAGCAGCTTAGCTAGCAATCAGCCCCAGCATTTT. Looking up the rest from reference TRBV7-2 and TRBJ1-5 gives the full variable domain: GAGVSQSPSNKVTEKGKDVELRCDPISGHTALYWYRQSLGQGLEFLIYFQGNSAPDKSGLPSDRFSAERTGGSVSTLTIQRTQQEDSAVYLCASSLASNQPQHFGDGTRLSIL.